This entry describes one TCR beta chain. This specimen comes from a study of blood T cell repertoires in COVID-19. About the research overall: Samples taken during acute and convalescent COVID-19 were collected in the United States, Italy and Spain. PBMCs, B-cell-depleted T cells, or T cells were the source of the cDNA or gDNA that made up the material.

As processed by the authors: Researchers report that nucleated cell counts were estimated from reference gene primer amplification. Generated by immunoSEQ multiplex PCR, the TCRdb table keeps only in-frame clones and is missing some. From that table come the V and J calls and clone size; the DNA was used to work out D and trimming. The repertoire holds about 280,000 clones, with about nine tenths as singletons. The CDR3 is 13 amino acids. J gave up 9 bases and V 8 bases, and 7 bases lay outside the gene matches. Material for sequencing was peripheral blood. The chain joins TRBV12-3 or TRBV12-4 to TRBJ2-1; 10 positions agree with TRBD2. The receptor's source is a woman aged 45-65 years who had recovered from COVID-19. CDR3 residues: CASAASGSPEQFF. For the CDR3, the DNA is TGTGCCAGCGCTGCTAGCGGGAGTCCTGAGCAGTTCTTC.